This T cell receptor beta chain was identified in a study of T-cell reconstitution after alpha-beta-depleted transplantation in children (dated by TCRdb to the mid-2010s). For the study in its entirety: T-cell immune reconstitution after TCRalphabeta/CD19-depleted allogeneic hematopoietic cell transplantation in children was quantitatively tracked in the study by means of TCR repertoire profiling.

Sample treatment or condition, as interpreted from the label and publication: allogeneic hematopoietic cell transplantation with graft depleted of TCRalphabeta T cells and CD19 B cells. TCRalphabeta/CD19-depleted allogeneic hematopoietic cell grafts were given to the transplant recipients, all of whom were children. Receptor libraries were prepared by PCR. The sequencer was an Illumina HiSeq 2500. TCR libraries were prepared with molecular barcoding, using unique molecular identifiers to normalize TCRbeta repertoire quantification. TCRdb reprocessing: public reads trimmed at Q25 with fastp, clones called with MiXCR, in-frame beta chains kept. Under each unique CDR3 protein, matching rows form one entry showing the most common genes and DNA. This sample holds about 500,000 distinct CDR3 sequences; roughly 11% were observed only once. The ten top clones hold about 15% of the sample. V drops 0 bases and J drops 8 bases, leaving 17 bases in between. From the cysteine up to the phenylalanine, the CDR3 has a length of 15 residues. The retained sequence is limited to the CDR3, 45 bases, with the frame set at the first base. In the germline V gene (reference sequence), CDR1 corresponds to DFQATT and CDR2 to SNEGSKA.

Results and caveats for the whole study, not just this receptor: In some patients, the high TCRbeta diversity seen at day 60 was put down to recipient T cells and intrathymic progenitors that had survived conditioning. Apparently early alphabetaT-cell count recovery about two months after transplant reportedly relied on only several hundred rapidly expanded clones derived from non-depleted graft cells. Over subsequent months, a decline in hyperexpanded clone frequencies was noted, and after one year, T-cell counts and TCRbeta diversity were mostly ascribed to newly produced T cells.

On this clonotype itself: The antigen it recognizes is unknown. No base-level quality is on record; no much larger clone is a single base apart.

The clonotype originates from a female patient aged 2-15 years who had a stem cell transplant for aplastic anemia, so the T cells may come from the graft donor. This receptor chain uses TRBV20-1 and TRBJ2-1; the D gene is perhaps TRBD1, on 6 matching bases. Sequenced material: PBMCs, mostly from graft donor cells, taken 180 days after TCRalphabeta/CD19-depleted stem cell transplant. The DNA sequence follows: TGCAGTGCTAGAGAAGGGGGTCTGGGGGCTTATGAGCAGTTCTTC. It specifies CSAREGGLGAYEQFF.